This T cell receptor beta chain originates from a study of cytomegalovirus exposure and HLA in healthy donors. Vbeta (60) and Jbeta (13) primers were used in the PCR. TCRdb's table, derived via immunoSEQ multiplex PCR, lists solely in-frame clones and lacks some. The sample includes around 150,000 clones, around 80% of them seen just once. A note on this clone: Because the CDR3's place on the DNA is in doubt, the DNA is left out and the CDR3 is given as listed by TCRdb.

The CDR3 contains 19 residues when both ends are counted. This sequence originates from a man aged 50-60 years in good health and CMV-seronegative. Material: PBMCs. V and J are TRBV21-1 and TRBJ1-5; TRBD1, the table's D call, was not compared with the DNA. TRBV21-1 is a pseudogene locus. This CDR3 is CASSKFGQGIGENNQPQHF.